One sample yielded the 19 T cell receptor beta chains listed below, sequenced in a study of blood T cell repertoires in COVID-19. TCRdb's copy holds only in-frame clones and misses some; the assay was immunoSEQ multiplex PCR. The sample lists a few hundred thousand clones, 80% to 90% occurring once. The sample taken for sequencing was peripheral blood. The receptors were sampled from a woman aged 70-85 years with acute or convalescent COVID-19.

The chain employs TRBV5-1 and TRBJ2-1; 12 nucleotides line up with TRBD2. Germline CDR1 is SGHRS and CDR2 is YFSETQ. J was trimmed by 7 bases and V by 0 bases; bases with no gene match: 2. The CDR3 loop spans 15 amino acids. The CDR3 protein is CASSLASGGANEQFF. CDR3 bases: TGCGCCAGCAGCTTGGCTAGCGGGGGGGCGAATGAGCAGTTCTTC. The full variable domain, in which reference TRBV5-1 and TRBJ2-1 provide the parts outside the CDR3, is KAGVTQTPRYLIKTRGQQVTLSCSPISGHRSVSWYQQTPGQGLQFLFEYFSETQRNKGNFPGRFSGRQFSNSRSEMNVSTLELGDSALYLCASSLASGGANEQFFGPGTRLTVL.

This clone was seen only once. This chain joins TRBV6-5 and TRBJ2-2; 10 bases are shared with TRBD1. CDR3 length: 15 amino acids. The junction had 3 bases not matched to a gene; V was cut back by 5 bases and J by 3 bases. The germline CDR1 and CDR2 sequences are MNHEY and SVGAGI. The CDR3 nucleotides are TGTGCCAGCAGTACCGGGACAGGGGACACCGGGGAGCTGTTTTTT. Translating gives CASSTGTGDTGELFF.

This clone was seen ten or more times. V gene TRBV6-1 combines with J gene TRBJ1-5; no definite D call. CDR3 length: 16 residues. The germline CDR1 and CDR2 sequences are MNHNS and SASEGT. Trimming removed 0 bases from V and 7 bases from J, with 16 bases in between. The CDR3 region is CASSEAWQVGFQPQHF. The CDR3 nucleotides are TGTGCCAGCAGTGAAGCGTGGCAGGTGGGTTTCCAGCCCCAGCATTTT.

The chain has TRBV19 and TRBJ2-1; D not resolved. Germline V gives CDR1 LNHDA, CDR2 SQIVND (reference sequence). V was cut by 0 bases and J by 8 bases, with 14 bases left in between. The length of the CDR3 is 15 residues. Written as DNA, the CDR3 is TGTGCCAGTAGTATAGATCTCGCAGGTAAGGATGAGCAGTTCTTC. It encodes CASSIDLAGKDEQFF.

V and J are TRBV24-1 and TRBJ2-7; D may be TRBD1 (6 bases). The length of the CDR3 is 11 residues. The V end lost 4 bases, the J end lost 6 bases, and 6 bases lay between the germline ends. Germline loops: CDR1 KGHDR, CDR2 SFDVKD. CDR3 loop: CATSETGEQYF. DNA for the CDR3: TGTGCCACCAGTGAGACAGGCGAGCAGTACTTC.

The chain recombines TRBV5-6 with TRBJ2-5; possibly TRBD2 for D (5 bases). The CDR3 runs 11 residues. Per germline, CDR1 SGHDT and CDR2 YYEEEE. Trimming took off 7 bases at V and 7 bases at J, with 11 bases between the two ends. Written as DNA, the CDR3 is TGTGCCAGCGAACACCGGGGGACCCAGTACTTC. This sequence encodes CASEHRGTQYF.

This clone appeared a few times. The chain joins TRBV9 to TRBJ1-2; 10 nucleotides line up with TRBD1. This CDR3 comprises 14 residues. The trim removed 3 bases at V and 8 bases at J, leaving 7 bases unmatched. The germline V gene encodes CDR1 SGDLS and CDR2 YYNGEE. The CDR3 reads CASSGQGAKDGYTF. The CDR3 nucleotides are TGTGCCAGCAGCGGACAGGGGGCGAAGGACGGCTACACCTTC.

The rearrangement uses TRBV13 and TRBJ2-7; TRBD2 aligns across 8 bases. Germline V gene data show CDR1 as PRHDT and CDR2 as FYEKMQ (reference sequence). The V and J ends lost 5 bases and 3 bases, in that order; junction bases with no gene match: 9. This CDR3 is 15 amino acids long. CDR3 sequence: CASSPPGLVNYEQYF. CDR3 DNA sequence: TGTGCCAGCAGCCCTCCGGGACTAGTTAACTACGAGCAGTACTTC. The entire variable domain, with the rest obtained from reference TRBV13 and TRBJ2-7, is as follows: AAGVIQSPRHLIKEKRETATLKCYPIPRHDTVYWYQQGPGQDPQFLISFYEKMQSDKGSIPDRFSAQQFSDYHSELNMSSLELGDSALYFCASSPPGLVNYEQYFGPGTRLTVT.

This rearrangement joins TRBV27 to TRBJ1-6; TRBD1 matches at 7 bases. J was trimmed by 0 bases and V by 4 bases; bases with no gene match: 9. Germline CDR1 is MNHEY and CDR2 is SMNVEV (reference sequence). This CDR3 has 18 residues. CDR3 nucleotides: TGTGCCAGCAGTTCCCGGGGACAGTCTTTCTCCTATAATTCACCCCTCCACTTT. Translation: CASSSRGQSFSYNSPLHF.

CDR3 protein: CASSEWGSGHPDTQYF. The CDR3 DNA is TGTGCCAGCAGTGAATGGGGTAGCGGGCACCCTGATACGCAGTATTTT. This rearrangement joins TRBV2 to TRBJ2-3, with TRBD2 matching 7 bases. CDR1 is SNHLY, CDR2 FYNNEI, per germline. The junction had 11 bases not matched to a gene; V was cut back by 2 bases and J by 6 bases. The CDR3 spans 16 residues.

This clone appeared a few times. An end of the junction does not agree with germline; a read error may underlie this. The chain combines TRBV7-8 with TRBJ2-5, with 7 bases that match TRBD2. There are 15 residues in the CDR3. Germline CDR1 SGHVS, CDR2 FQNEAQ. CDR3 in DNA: TGTGCCAGCAGCTTAGTTATGAGCGGGGACCTATCACGGAACTTC. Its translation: CASSLVMSGDLSRNF.

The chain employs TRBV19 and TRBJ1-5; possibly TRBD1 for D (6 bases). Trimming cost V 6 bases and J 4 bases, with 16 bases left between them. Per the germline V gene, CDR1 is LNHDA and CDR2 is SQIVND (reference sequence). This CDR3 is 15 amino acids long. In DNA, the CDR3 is TGTGCCAGTAGGCGGACAGCAACGGAGAATCAGCCCCAGCATTTT. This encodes CASRRTATENQPQHF. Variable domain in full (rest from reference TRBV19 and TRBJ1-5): DGGITQSPKYLFRKEGQNVTLSCEQNLNHDAMYWYRQDPGQGLRLIYYSQIVNDFQKGDIAEGYSVSREKKESFPLTVTSAQKNPTAFYLCASRRTATENQPQHFGDGTRLSIL.

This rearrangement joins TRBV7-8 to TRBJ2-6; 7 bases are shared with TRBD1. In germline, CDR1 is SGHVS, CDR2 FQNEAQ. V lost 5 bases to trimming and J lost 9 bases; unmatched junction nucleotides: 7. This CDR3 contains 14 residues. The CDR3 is CASSQGQRNNVLTF. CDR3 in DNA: TGTGCCAGCAGCCAGGGACAGCGAAACAACGTCCTGACTTTC.

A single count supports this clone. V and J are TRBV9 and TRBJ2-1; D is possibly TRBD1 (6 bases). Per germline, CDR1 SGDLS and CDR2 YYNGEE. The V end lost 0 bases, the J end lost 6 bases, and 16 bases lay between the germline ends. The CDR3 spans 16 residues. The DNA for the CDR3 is TGTGCCAGCAGCGTAGCTGTGGCAGGGGTATTCAATGAGCAGTTCTTC. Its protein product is CASSVAVAGVFNEQFF.

In nucleotides, the CDR3 is TGTGCCAGCAGCTGGGACAGGGAGGGAACCCAGTACTTC. Its protein is CASSWDREGTQYF. This chain links TRBV5-4 with TRBJ2-5, with 9 bases fitting TRBD1. Germline lookup yields CDR1 SGHNT and CDR2 YYREEE (reference sequence). J was trimmed by 8 bases and V by 3 bases; bases with no gene match: 5. This CDR3 has 13 amino acids. The full variable domain, completed using reference TRBV5-4 and TRBJ2-5, is ETGVTQSPTHLIKTRGQQVTLRCSSQSGHNTVSWYQQALGQGPQFIFQYYREEENGRGNFPPRFSGLQFPNYSSELNVNALELDDSALYLCASSWDREGTQYFGPGTRLLVL.

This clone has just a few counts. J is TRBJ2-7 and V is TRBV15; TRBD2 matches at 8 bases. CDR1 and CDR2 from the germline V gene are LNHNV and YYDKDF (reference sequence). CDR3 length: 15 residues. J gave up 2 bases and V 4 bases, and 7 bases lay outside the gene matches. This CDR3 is CATSMDRGGPYEQYF. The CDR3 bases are TGTGCCACCAGCATGGACCGGGGGGGCCCCTACGAGCAGTACTTC.

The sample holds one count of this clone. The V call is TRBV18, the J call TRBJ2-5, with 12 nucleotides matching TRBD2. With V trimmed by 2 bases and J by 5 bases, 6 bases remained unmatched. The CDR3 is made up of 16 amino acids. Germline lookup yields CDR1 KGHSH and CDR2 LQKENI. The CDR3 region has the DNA TGTGCCAGCTCACCAGGCGCGCTAGCGGGAGGGGAGACCCAGTACTTC. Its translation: CASSPGALAGGETQYF.

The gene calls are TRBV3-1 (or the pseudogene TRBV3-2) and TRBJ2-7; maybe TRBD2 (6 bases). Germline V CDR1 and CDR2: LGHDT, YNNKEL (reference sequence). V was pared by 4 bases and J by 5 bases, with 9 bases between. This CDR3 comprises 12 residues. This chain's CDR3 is CASSLWGDEQYF. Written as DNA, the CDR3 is TGTGCCAGCAGCCTTTGGGGGGACGAGCAGTACTTC.

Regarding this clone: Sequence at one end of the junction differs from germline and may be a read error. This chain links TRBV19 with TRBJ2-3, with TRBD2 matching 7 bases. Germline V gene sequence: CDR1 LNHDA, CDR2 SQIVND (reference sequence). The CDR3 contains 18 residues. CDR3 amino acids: CASSPFGQRGASTNTQYF. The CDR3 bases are TGTGCCAGTAGCCCTTTTGGGCAGCGGGGAGCTAGCACAAATACGCAGTATTTT.